A selection of T cell receptor delta chains follows, all from one sample in a study of gamma-delta T cells after stem cell transplantation. TCRdb redid clone calling on the RT-PCR reads using CATT. Found here are 5,500 to 7,000 delta-chain clones, more than 20% of them singletons; the top ten hold more than 15%. Input material: gamma-delta T cells. The receptor source for this set is a human donor. It is not recorded whose cells these are; they may come from a transplant donor. Each CDR3 is given with its conserved first and last residue. A D gene is named only where the DNA matches it firmly. The size of a clone is reported for some rows only, either as once, few or many, or as a class for expanded clones.

d_call,cdr3_length,v_call,j_call,clone_size,cdr3_nt,cdr3_aa
TRDD3,17,TRDV2,TRDJ1,few,TGTGCCTGTTCTGTACTGGGGGACCGCCCGTACACCGATAAACTCATCTTT,CACSVLGDRPYTDKLIF
TRDD3,21,TRDV2,TRDJ3,NA,TGTGCCTGTGACACCGGAGTACTGGGGGACTGGACCTCCTGGGACACCCGACAGATGTTTTTC,CACDTGVLGDWTSWDTRQMFF
TRDD3,21,TRDV2,TRDJ3,medium-sized,TGTGCCTGTGACACCGTACCCACTGGGGGATACAAGACCTGGGACACCCGACAGATGTTTTTC,CACDTVPTGGYKTWDTRQMFF
TRDD3,14,TRDV2,TRDJ1,NA,TGTGCCTGTGTCGGCTGGGGGAACACCGATAAACTCATCTTT,CACVGWGNTDKLIF
TRDD3,19,TRDV2,TRDJ3,NA,TGTGCCTGTGACACCGTTGGGGGATCCAGCTCCTGGGACACCCGACAGATGTTTTTC,CACDTVGGSSSWDTRQMFF
NA,16,TRDV2,TRDJ1,medium-sized,TGTGCCTGTGACACCGTCGGGGAAAGGGGCACCGATAAACTCATCTTT,CACDTVGERGTDKLIF
TRDD3,21,TRDV2,TRDJ3,medium-sized,TGTGCCTGTGACACCCCTAGTACTGGGGGTCTTACTAGCTGGGACACCCGACAGATGTTTTTC,CACDTPSTGGLTSWDTRQMFF
NA,10,TRDV3,TRDJ1,medium-sized,TGTGCCTTTGTAACCGATAAACTCATCTTT,CAFVTDKLIF
TRDD3,17,TRDV2,TRDJ1,few,TGTGCCTGTGACCCTCTTAATACTGGGGGATACGCGGGTAAACTCATCTTT,CACDPLNTGGYAGKLIF
NA,19,TRDV2,TRDJ1,medium-sized,TGTGCCTGTGACACAATCCCTGGTGGGGGGACCCCTGAAGAAGCTAAACTCATCTTT,CACDTIPGGGTPEEAKLIF
NA,24,TRDV1,TRDJ1,hyperexpanded,TGTGCTCTTGGGGAACTAATGTTAGTTCCTACGGGGGGGATAGTGGGTTCGGACACCGATAAACTCATCTTT,CALGELMLVPTGGIVGSDTDKLIF
TRDD3,20,TRDV1,TRDJ1,few,TGTGCTCTTGGGGCAACTTGGGATATTACTGGGGGATACGTCACCGATAAACTCATCTTT,CALGATWDITGGYVTDKLIF
NA,22,TRDV1,TRDJ3,NA,TGTGCTCTTGGGGAACAAGTAAAGGCACCCCGTGGGATCCCCTGGGACACCCGACAGATGTTTTTC,CALGEQVKAPRGIPWDTRQMFF
NA,15,TRDV2,TRDJ1,medium-sized,TGTGCCTGTGACACAACTGGGCGATACAGGGATAAACTCATCTTT,CACDTTGRYRDKLIF
TRDD3,18,TRDV2,TRDJ1,few,TGTGCCTGTGACACCGTGACTACTGGGGGAGGTTACACCGATAAACTCATCTTT,CACDTVTTGGGYTDKLIF
TRDD3,19,TRDV2,TRDJ3,few,TGTGCCTGTGACACTCTGGGGGATGAAAGCTCCTGGGACACCCGACAGATGTTTTTC,CACDTLGDESSWDTRQMFF
TRDD3,23,TRDV1,TRDJ1,NA,TGTGCTCTTGGGGAACTAGTGACATTTGTTCGGGGAACTGGGGGATACTTGACTGATAAACTCATCTTT,CALGELVTFVRGTGGYLTDKLIF
TRDD3,21,TRDV1,TRDJ1,NA,TGTGCTCTTGGGGAGACCTTTTGGGCTGGGGGATACCCCAAGGGGACCGATAAACTCATCTTT,CALGETFWAGGYPKGTDKLIF
TRDD3,13,TRDV2,TRDJ1,few,TGTGCCTGTGTCCCGATACTGGGGGAAAAACTCATCTTT,CACVPILGEKLIF
TRDD3,14,TRDV2,TRDJ1,medium-sized,TGTGCCTGTGTCTATACTGGGGGATCCGATAAACTCATCTTT,CACVYTGGSDKLIF
TRDD3,18,TRDV2,TRDJ1,NA,TGTGCCTGTGACACCTTACCACTGGGGGATACGAGCACCGATAAACTCATCTTT,CACDTLPLGDTSTDKLIF
TRDD3,17,TRDV2,TRDJ1,few,TGTGCCTGTGACACCGCTCACTTACTGGGGGATAAAAGGGAACTCATCTTT,CACDTAHLLGDKRELIF
NA,16,TRDV1,TRDJ1,few,TGTGCTCTTGATCAGCATCCCCCTCTCCACACCGATAAACTCATCTTT,CALDQHPPLHTDKLIF
NA,18,TRDV2,TRDJ1,few,TGTGCCTGTGACCCTATTGGGGCCTTCCGGGGGGGAGAAACTAAACTCATCTTT,CACDPIGAFRGGETKLIF
NA,19,TRDV1,TRDJ1,medium-sized,TGTGCTCTTGGGGAAATCTTCCTACGCTCTGGGGGCTACACCGATAAACTCATCTTT,CALGEIFLRSGGYTDKLIF
NA,18,TRDV2,TRDJ1,few,TGTGCCTGTGACCCCGTGGGTCCCTTAGGGAAGGAGGCCGATAAACTCATCTTT,CACDPVGPLGKEADKLIF
TRDD3,16,TRDV2,TRDJ1,once,TGTGCCTGTGTCCCCATTCTGGGGGATACGCGCGATAAACTCATCTTT,CACVPILGDTRDKLIF
NA,15,TRDV1,TRDJ1,NA,TGTGCTCTTGGGAACTATTCGTTTCACACCGATAAACTCATCTTT,CALGNYSFHTDKLIF
NA,14,TRDV2,TRDJ1,medium-sized,TGTGCCTGTGACCCACTTATTGTTACCGATAAACTCATCTTT,CACDPLIVTDKLIF
TRDD3,21,TRDV2,TRDJ3,NA,TGTGCCTGTGACACCGGGTTTACTGGGGGAATCAGCTCCTGGGACACCCGACAGATGTTTTTC,CACDTGFTGGISSWDTRQMFF
TRDD3,14,TRDV2,TRDJ1,NA,TGTGCCTGTGACGGGGTGGGGGATACCAATAAACTCATCTTT,CACDGVGDTNKLIF
TRDD3,18,TRDV2,TRDJ1,NA,TGTGCCTGTGACCCCCTGGTTGGGGGATACAAGTACACCGATAAACTCATCTTT,CACDPLVGGYKYTDKLIF
TRDD3,13,TRDV2,TRDJ1,medium-sized,TGTGCCTGTAATTACTGGGGGACCGATAAACTCATCTTT,CACNYWGTDKLIF
TRDD3,14,TRDV2,TRDJ1,medium-sized,TGTGCCTGTGACACCTGGGGGATCGTCGATAAACTCATCTTT,CACDTWGIVDKLIF
TRDD3,21,TRDV3,TRDJ3,medium-sized,TGTGCCTTTAATGAATCTCCTCCCGGGGATACGCATGGCTGGGACACCCGACAGATGTTTTTC,CAFNESPPGDTHGWDTRQMFF
TRDD3,17,TRDV2,TRDJ1,few,TGTGCCTGTGACCCACTGGGGGATTCACGTACCACCGATAAACTCATCTTT,CACDPLGDSRTTDKLIF
NA,15,TRDV2,TRDJ1,NA,TGTGCCTGTGATCCTGTTGGGGGGGACACCGATAAACTCATCTTT,CACDPVGGDTDKLIF
NA,18,TRDV2,TRDJ3,medium-sized,TGTGCCTGTGACCTTGTGGGGCCACTCTCCTGGGACACCCGACAGATGTTTTTC,CACDLVGPLSWDTRQMFF
TRDD3,18,TRDV2,TRDJ3,NA,TGTGCCTGTGACCCTACTGGGGGGCCCTCCTGGGACACCCGACAGATGTTTTTC,CACDPTGGPSWDTRQMFF
TRDD2,20,TRDV2,TRDJ1,few,TGTGCCTGTGACTCCCTCGTTCCTACGACCTTACCTGTGATCACCGATAAACTCATCTTT,CACDSLVPTTLPVITDKLIF
NA,15,TRDV2,TRDJ1,medium-sized,TGTGCCTGTGACCCCGTACTGTGGGTTCGCGATAAACTCATCTTT,CACDPVLWVRDKLIF
TRDD3,18,TRDV2,TRDJ1,few,TGTGCCTGTGACACCGTGGCTGGGGGATCAAAGTACACCGATAAACTCATCTTT,CACDTVAGGSKYTDKLIF
TRDD3,17,TRDV2,TRDJ1,medium-sized,TGTGCCTGTGATTTACTGGGGGATCGGGGGGACACCGATAAACTCATCTTT,CACDLLGDRGDTDKLIF
TRDD3,21,TRDV2,TRDJ3,few,TGTGCCTGTGACACCGGTGGTGGGGGATACGCGTTACCTTGGGACACCCGACAGATGTTCTTC,CACDTGGGGYALPWDTRQMFF
NA,18,TRDV2,TRDJ1,NA,TGTGCCTGTGACACCGTGGGGGTAGGCAGAAGCTACACCGATAAACTCATCTTT,CACDTVGVGRSYTDKLIF
TRDD3,18,TRDV2,TRDJ1,NA,TGTGCCTGTGACACTGTTGAACCACTGGGGAAGGGGACCGATAAACTCATCTTT,CACDTVEPLGKGTDKLIF
TRDD3,19,TRDV2,TRDJ1,medium-sized,TGTGCCTGTGACACCCAGTTTCTGGGGGGTCCCTTTTACACCGATAAACTCATCTTT,CACDTQFLGGPFYTDKLIF
TRDD3,18,TRDV2,TRDJ1,medium-sized,TGTGCCTGTGACACCCTGGGGGATACGCCCTTGTACACCGATAAACTCATCTTT,CACDTLGDTPLYTDKLIF
TRDD3,13,TRDV3,TRDJ1,medium-sized,TGTGCCTCCGACAAGCTGGGGGAGACAAAACTCATCTTT,CASDKLGETKLIF
TRDD3,16,TRDV2,TRDJ1,NA,TGTGCCTGGGAACAAGTGGGATACGGGGACACCGATAAACTCATCTTT,CAWEQVGYGDTDKLIF
NA,15,TRDV2,TRDJ1,NA,TGTGCCTGTGACATCTGGGGATCCACCACCGATAAACTCATCTTT,CACDIWGSTTDKLIF
TRDD3,22,TRDV2,TRDJ3,NA,TGTGCCTGTGACACCCTTAGACCCTTACTGGGGGATACAGCGGGGGACACCCGACAGATGTTTTTC,CACDTLRPLLGDTAGDTRQMFF
NA,17,TRDV2,TRDJ1,medium-sized,TGTGCCTGTGACACCGCGGCCCGGGGTTCCGCCTTCATAAAACTCATCTTT,CACDTAARGSAFIKLIF
TRDD3,15,TRDV2,TRDJ1,medium-sized,TGTGCCTGTGAGAGACTGGGGGATAACACCGATAAACTCATCTTT,CACERLGDNTDKLIF
TRDD3,21,TRDV2,TRDJ1,few,TGTGCCTGTGACACTATGGGGCTGGGGGATACGCCTTATCGGAACCTACATAAACTCATCTTT,CACDTMGLGDTPYRNLHKLIF
NA,17,TRDV2,TRDJ3,medium-sized,TGTGCCTGTGACTTAGGGGGCAGCTCCTGGGACACCCGACAGATGTTTTTC,CACDLGGSSWDTRQMFF
TRDD3,15,TRDV2,TRDJ1,few,TGTGCCTGTGACCGACTGGGGGATAGGGCCGATAAACTCATCTTT,CACDRLGDRADKLIF
TRDD3,15,TRDV2,TRDJ1,large,TGTGCCTGTGACACCGTGGGGGATAACACCGATAAACTCATCTTT,CACDTVGDNTDKLIF
TRDD3,17,TRDV2,TRDJ1,medium-sized,TGTGCCTGTGACACTGGGTTCTGGGGGATTCGCACCGATAAACTCATCTTT,CACDTGFWGIRTDKLIF
TRDD3,17,TRDV2,TRDJ1,few,TGTGCCTGTGATCCCATGGGGGATAGGAGGTACACCGATAAACTCATCTTT,CACDPMGDRRYTDKLIF